The rows below give T cell receptor beta chains drawn from one sample of a study of PD-L1 blockade in urothelial cancer. Assay used: immunoSEQ multiplex PCR; TCRdb lists only in-frame clones, some missing. Among tens of thousands of clones listed, approximately 75% were seen once. The source was PBMCs, collected around atezolizumab (anti-PD-L1) treatment. The receptor source for this set is a man between 65 and 79 years old with urothelial cancer. The CDR3 runs from the conserved cysteine through the conserved F or W. The order of the fields is D gene, V gene, J gene, CDR3 length, clone size, CDR3 protein, CDR3 DNA. A D gene is named only where the DNA matches it firmly. Rows give clone size only sometimes, using once, few, many, or a class for an expanded clone.

D gene: NA; V gene: TRBV6-1; J gene: TRBJ1-1; CDR3 length: 14; clone size: few; CDR3 protein: CASINRALNTEAFF; CDR3 DNA: TGTGCCAGCATTAACAGGGCGTTGAACACTGAAGCTTTCTTT
D gene: NA; V gene: TRBV21-1; J gene: TRBJ2-5; CDR3 length: 21; clone size: NA; CDR3 protein: CASSKGGTLWGQEKKQETQYF; CDR3 DNA: TGTGCCAGCAGCAAAGGGGGGACTTTGTGGGGACAGGAAAAAAAACAAGAGACCCAGTACTTC
D gene: TRBD1; V gene: TRBV19; J gene: TRBJ2-3; CDR3 length: 15; clone size: NA; CDR3 protein: CASSRDSHATDTQYF; CDR3 DNA: TGTGCCAGTAGTAGGGACAGCCATGCCACAGATACGCAGTATTTT
D gene: NA; V gene: TRBV11-3; J gene: TRBJ2-1; CDR3 length: 14; clone size: NA; CDR3 protein: CASSLGGLNNEQFF; CDR3 DNA: TGTGCCAGCAGCTTAGGGGGACTTAACAATGAGCAGTTCTTC
D gene: TRBD1; V gene: TRBV29-1; J gene: TRBJ2-1; CDR3 length: 15; clone size: NA; CDR3 protein: CSVEVWDSSYNEQFF; CDR3 DNA: TGCAGCGTTGAAGTTTGGGACAGCTCCTACAATGAGCAGTTCTTC
D gene: NA; V gene: TRBV9; J gene: TRBJ2-2; CDR3 length: 17; clone size: NA; CDR3 protein: CASSVRDQGRDTGELFF; CDR3 DNA: TGTGCCAGCAGCGTACGTGACCAGGGGAGGGACACCGGGGAGCTGTTTTTT
D gene: NA; V gene: TRBV7-8; J gene: TRBJ1-2; CDR3 length: 14; clone size: NA; CDR3 protein: CASSPDSGNYGYTF; CDR3 DNA: TGTGCCAGCAGCCCAGACAGTGGTAACTATGGCTACACCTTC
D gene: TRBD1; V gene: TRBV7-2; J gene: TRBJ1-2; CDR3 length: 14; clone size: NA; CDR3 protein: CASSIQRQGHGYTF; CDR3 DNA: TGTGCCAGCAGCATACAGAGACAGGGCCATGGCTACACCTTC
D gene: NA; V gene: TRBV19; J gene: TRBJ1-5; CDR3 length: 13; clone size: NA; CDR3 protein: CASSIGGGQPQHF; CDR3 DNA: TGTGCCAGTAGTATAGGGGGCGGTCAGCCCCAGCATTTT
D gene: TRBD2; V gene: TRBV10-2; J gene: TRBJ2-3; CDR3 length: 15; clone size: NA; CDR3 protein: CASSGTSGSTDTQYF; CDR3 DNA: TGCGCCAGCAGTGGGACTAGCGGAAGCACAGATACGCAGTATTTT
D gene: TRBD1; V gene: TRBV14; J gene: TRBJ2-5; CDR3 length: 15; clone size: NA; CDR3 protein: CASSPDRGPQETQYF; CDR3 DNA: TGTGCCAGCAGCCCGGACAGGGGTCCACAAGAGACCCAGTACTTC
D gene: NA; V gene: TRBV27; J gene: TRBJ2-7; CDR3 length: 15; clone size: NA; CDR3 protein: CASSLSVGGTYEQYF; CDR3 DNA: TGTGCCAGCAGTTTATCGGTCGGGGGAACCTACGAGCAGTACTTC
D gene: NA; V gene: TRBV18; J gene: TRBJ2-1; CDR3 length: 15; clone size: few; CDR3 protein: CASSPLPGAYNEQFF; CDR3 DNA: TGTGCCAGCTCACCACTTCCAGGGGCGTACAATGAGCAGTTCTTC
D gene: NA; V gene: TRBV7-3; J gene: TRBJ2-2; CDR3 length: 13; clone size: NA; CDR3 protein: CASSEKNTGELFF; CDR3 DNA: TGTGCCAGCAGTGAGAAGAACACCGGGGAGCTGTTTTTT
D gene: TRBD2; V gene: TRBV19; J gene: TRBJ2-1; CDR3 length: 15; clone size: few; CDR3 protein: CASGGLAGGRNEQFF; CDR3 DNA: TGTGCCAGTGGTGGACTAGCGGGAGGGCGCAATGAGCAGTTCTTC
D gene: NA; V gene: TRBV23-1; J gene: TRBJ1-5; CDR3 length: 16; clone size: NA; CDR3 protein: CASSPRGSNSNQPQHF; CDR3 DNA: TGCGCCAGCAGTCCCCGCGGGTCCAATAGCAATCAGCCCCAGCATTTT
D gene: TRBD1; V gene: TRBV10-3; J gene: TRBJ1-4; CDR3 length: 14; clone size: NA; CDR3 protein: CAISGTGGGEKLFF; CDR3 DNA: TGTGCCATCAGTGGTACAGGGGGCGGGGAAAAACTGTTTTTT
D gene: TRBD1; V gene: TRBV9; J gene: TRBJ1-1; CDR3 length: 15; clone size: NA; CDR3 protein: CASSVEQLGQGAAFF; CDR3 DNA: TGTGCCAGCAGCGTAGAGCAACTCGGACAGGGGGCGGCTTTCTTT
D gene: NA; V gene: TRBV5-1; J gene: TRBJ2-1; CDR3 length: 14; clone size: NA; CDR3 protein: CACSTGNSYNEQFF; CDR3 DNA: TGCGCCTGCTCGACCGGGAACTCGTACAATGAGCAGTTCTTC
D gene: NA; V gene: TRBV7-3; J gene: TRBJ2-7; CDR3 length: 16; clone size: NA; CDR3 protein: CASSLYSMRDSYEQYF; CDR3 DNA: TGTGCCAGCAGCCTTTACAGTATGAGGGACTCCTACGAGCAGTACTTC
D gene: NA; V gene: TRBV5-5; J gene: TRBJ1-1; CDR3 length: 13; clone size: NA; CDR3 protein: CASSYRRNTEAFF; CDR3 DNA: TGTGCCAGCAGCTATCGCAGGAACACTGAAGCTTTCTTT
D gene: NA; V gene: TRBV29-1; J gene: TRBJ1-2; CDR3 length: 13; clone size: NA; CDR3 protein: CSVGWTAGNGYTF; CDR3 DNA: TGCAGCGTTGGTTGGACAGCGGGAAATGGCTACACCTTC
D gene: TRBD2; V gene: TRBV7-6; J gene: TRBJ2-3; CDR3 length: 17; clone size: NA; CDR3 protein: CASSLRGSGGRTDTQYF; CDR3 DNA: TGTGCCAGCAGCTTAAGGGGTAGCGGGGGCCGCACAGATACGCAGTATTTT
D gene: TRBD1; V gene: TRBV19; J gene: TRBJ2-2; CDR3 length: 15; clone size: NA; CDR3 protein: CASAFDGTGAGELFF; CDR3 DNA: TGTGCCAGTGCCTTCGACGGGACAGGGGCCGGGGAGCTGTTTTTT
D gene: NA; V gene: TRBV19; J gene: TRBJ1-2; CDR3 length: 14; clone size: NA; CDR3 protein: CASSRDKINYGYTF; CDR3 DNA: TGTGCCAGTAGTCGGGACAAGATTAACTATGGCTACACCTTC